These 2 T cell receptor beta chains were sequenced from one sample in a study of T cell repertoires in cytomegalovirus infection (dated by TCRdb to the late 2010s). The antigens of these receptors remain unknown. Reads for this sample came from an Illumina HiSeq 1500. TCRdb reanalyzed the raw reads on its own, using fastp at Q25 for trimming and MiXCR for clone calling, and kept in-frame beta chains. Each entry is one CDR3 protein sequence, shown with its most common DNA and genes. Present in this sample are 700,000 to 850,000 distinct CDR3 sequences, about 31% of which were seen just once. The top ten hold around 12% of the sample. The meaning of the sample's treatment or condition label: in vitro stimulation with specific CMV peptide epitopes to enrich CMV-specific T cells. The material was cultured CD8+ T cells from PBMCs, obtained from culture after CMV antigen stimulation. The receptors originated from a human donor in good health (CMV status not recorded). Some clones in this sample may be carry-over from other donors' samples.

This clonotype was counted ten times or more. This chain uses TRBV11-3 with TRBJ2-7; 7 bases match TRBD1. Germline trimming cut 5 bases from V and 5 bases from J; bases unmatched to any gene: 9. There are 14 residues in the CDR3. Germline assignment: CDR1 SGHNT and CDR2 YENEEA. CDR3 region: CASSLAGQVHEQYF. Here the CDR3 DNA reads TGTGCCAGCAGCCTAGCCGGACAGGTGCACGAGCAGTACTTC.

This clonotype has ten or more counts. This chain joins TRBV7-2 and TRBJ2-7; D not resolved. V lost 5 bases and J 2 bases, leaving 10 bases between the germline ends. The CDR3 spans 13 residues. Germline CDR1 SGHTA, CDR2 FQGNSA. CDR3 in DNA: TGTGCCAGCAGCACTGGACCCGCCTACGAGCAGTACGTC. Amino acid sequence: CASSTGPAYEQYV.